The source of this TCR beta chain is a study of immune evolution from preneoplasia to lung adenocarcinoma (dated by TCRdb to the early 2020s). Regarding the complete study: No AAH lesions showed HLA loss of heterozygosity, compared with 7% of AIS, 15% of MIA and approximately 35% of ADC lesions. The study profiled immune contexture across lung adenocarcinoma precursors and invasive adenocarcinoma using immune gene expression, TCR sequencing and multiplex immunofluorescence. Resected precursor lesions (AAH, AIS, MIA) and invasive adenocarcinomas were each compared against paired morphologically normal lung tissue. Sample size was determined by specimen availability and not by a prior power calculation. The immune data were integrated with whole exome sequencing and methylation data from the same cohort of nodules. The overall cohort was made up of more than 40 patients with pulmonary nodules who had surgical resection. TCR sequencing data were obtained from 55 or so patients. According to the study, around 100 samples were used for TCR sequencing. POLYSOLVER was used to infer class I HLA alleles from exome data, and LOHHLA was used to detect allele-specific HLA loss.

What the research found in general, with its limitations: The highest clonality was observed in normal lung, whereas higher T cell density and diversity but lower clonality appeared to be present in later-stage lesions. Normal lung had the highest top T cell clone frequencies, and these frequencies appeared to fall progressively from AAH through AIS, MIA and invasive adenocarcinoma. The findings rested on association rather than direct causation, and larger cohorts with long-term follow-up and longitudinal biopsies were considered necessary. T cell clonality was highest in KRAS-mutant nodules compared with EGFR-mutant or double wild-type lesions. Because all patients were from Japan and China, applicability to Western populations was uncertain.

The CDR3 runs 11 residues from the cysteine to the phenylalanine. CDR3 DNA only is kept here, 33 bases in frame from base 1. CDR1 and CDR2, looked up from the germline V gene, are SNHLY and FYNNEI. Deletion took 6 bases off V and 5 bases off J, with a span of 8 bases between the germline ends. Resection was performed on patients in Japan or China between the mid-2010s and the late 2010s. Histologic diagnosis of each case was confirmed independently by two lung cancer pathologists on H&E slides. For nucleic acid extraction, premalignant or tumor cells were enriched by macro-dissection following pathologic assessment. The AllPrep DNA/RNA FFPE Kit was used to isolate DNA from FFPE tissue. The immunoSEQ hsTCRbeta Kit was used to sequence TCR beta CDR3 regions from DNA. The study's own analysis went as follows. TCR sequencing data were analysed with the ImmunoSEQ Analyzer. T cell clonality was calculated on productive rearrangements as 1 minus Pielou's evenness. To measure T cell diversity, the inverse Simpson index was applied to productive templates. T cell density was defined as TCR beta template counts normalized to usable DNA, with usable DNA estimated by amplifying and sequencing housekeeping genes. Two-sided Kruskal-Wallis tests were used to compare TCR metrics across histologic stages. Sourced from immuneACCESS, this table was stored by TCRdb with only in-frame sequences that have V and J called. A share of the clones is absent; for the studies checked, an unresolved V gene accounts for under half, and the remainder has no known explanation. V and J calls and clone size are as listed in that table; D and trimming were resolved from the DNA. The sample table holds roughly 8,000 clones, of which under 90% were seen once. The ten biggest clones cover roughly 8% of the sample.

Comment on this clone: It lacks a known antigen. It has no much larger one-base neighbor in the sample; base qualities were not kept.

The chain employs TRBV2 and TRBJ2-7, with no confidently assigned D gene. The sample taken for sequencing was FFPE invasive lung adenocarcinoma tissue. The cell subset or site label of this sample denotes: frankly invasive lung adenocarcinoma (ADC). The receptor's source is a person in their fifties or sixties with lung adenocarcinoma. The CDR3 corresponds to CASSEYNEQYF. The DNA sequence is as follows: TGTGCCAGCAGCGAGTACAACGAGCAGTACTTC.